The TCR beta chain described here comes from a study of T cells in Graves' hyperthyroidism and ophthalmopathy (dated by TCRdb to the late 2010s). Broadly, across the study: TCR V-J signatures able to tell the groups apart were searched for in a discovery cohort of 100 patients, of whom around 43 had Graves' ophthalmopathy and around 58 had stable Graves' hyperthyroidism. An independent validation cohort of under 20 hyperthyroidism patients and some 15 patients who later progressed to ophthalmopathy tested prospective prediction of ophthalmopathy. The roughly 100 discovery patients were randomly divided into training and test sets at a 7:3 ratio. Thyroid tissue and blood T-cell repertoires from over 5 Graves' hyperthyroidism patients were also compared in the study. After blood sampling, hyperthyroidism patients were treated with methimazole at a starting dose of 30 mg daily, and ophthalmopathy patients were treated with high-dose intravenous methylprednisolone. According to the paper, TCR Vbeta CDR3 sequencing was carried out on approximately 140 peripheral blood samples, which came from fewer than 50 ophthalmopathy, 75 or so hyperthyroidism and roughly 17 progressor patients. The paper as a whole reports these results and caveats: In validation, the model predicted progression to ophthalmopathy with approximately 71% sensitivity and less than 75% specificity, a median of roughly seven months before onset. A model built on a 13 V-J signature distinguished ophthalmopathy from stable hyperthyroidism, reaching around 87% sensitivity and about 81% specificity in cross-validation and 80%/75% in testing. No statistical method was used to fix the sample size in advance, and group allocation was not hidden from the investigators. Blood samples also contained most of the expanded thyroid clonotypes (frequency above 0.001), which suggests that blood repertoires may reflect thyroid immune responses.

Graves' hyperthyroidism was defined as stable when no progression to ophthalmopathy occurred over 18 months of follow-up. The hyperthyroidism patients were between 18 and 65 years old and newly diagnosed, with a disease duration of less than 2 months. Exclusion was applied to patients with uncontrolled infections, other autoimmune diseases, pregnancy or lactation. Clinical symptoms, serum thyroxine and TRAb, thyroid ultrasound, and orbital computed tomography formed the basis for the diagnoses. Total RNA was extracted with Trizol reagent, and quality was checked on an Agilent 2100 Bioanalyzer. The TCR beta CDR3 regions were amplified from the RNA transcripts. For the first round of RT-PCR on the TCR CDR3, the HTBI primer set was used together with the Qiagen OneStep RT-PCR kit. A second multiplex PCR round built the libraries, followed by size selection and purification. Sequencing of the libraries was done on an Illumina HiSeq2000 using paired-end 100 bp reads. Processing in the source paper ran as follows. SOAPnuke was used to process the raw data, with reads discarded if the reads contained adapters or uncalled bases, had a mean Phred below 15, or lacked an exact constant-primer or identifier match. High-quality paired reads were merged using COPE v1.2.5, and each unique nucleotide sequence was defined as a clonotype. MiTCR v1.1 was used to align the clonotypes against IMGT TRBV, TRBD and TRBJ reference segments. The analysis was restricted to V-J combinations with a frequency above 0.0001, which together covered approximately 99% of the repertoires. The TCS score was defined as the ratio of F50 (clonal expansion) to E x V (chaos), calculated using BLOSUM62-based TCRdist between CDR3 peptides within each V-J. Welch's t-statistics and random forest reduced approximately 520 V-J features to 13, which were used in a naive Bayes classifier (R e1071). The Morisita-Horn index was used to measure how similar the thyroid and blood repertoires were. TCRdb redid the processing of the public reads, applying fastp at Q25 and MiXCR, and retained in-frame beta chains. When rows share a CDR3 protein, they turn into one entry using the most common DNA and genes. These V and J calls rely on TCRdb rather than the paper's analysis. A total of more than 40,000 distinct CDR3 sequences appear in this sample, 49% of them only once. 30% to 35% of the sample is held by the ten biggest clonotypes.

The CDR3 measures 14 amino acids from cysteine to phenylalanine. Only CDR3 DNA remains: 42 bases, in frame from the first base. Between the V and J ends, shortened by 4 bases and 7 bases respectively, the junction contains 14 bases. Per the germline V gene, MDHEN is the CDR1 and SYDVKM is the CDR2. As to this clonotype: It lacks a known antigen. The input lacks base qualities; no much larger clone sits a single base away.

Sequenced sample: peripheral blood or thyroid tissue (not recorded which). The V gene is TRBV28 and the J gene is TRBJ1-5; D gene: possibly TRBD1, on 5 matching bases. The TCR originated in a woman between 50 and 59 years old with Graves' hyperthyroidism. The base sequence is TGTGCCAGCAGTTCCTCAGGGTCGATACAGCCCCAGCATTTT. It is translated as CASSSSGSIQPQHF.